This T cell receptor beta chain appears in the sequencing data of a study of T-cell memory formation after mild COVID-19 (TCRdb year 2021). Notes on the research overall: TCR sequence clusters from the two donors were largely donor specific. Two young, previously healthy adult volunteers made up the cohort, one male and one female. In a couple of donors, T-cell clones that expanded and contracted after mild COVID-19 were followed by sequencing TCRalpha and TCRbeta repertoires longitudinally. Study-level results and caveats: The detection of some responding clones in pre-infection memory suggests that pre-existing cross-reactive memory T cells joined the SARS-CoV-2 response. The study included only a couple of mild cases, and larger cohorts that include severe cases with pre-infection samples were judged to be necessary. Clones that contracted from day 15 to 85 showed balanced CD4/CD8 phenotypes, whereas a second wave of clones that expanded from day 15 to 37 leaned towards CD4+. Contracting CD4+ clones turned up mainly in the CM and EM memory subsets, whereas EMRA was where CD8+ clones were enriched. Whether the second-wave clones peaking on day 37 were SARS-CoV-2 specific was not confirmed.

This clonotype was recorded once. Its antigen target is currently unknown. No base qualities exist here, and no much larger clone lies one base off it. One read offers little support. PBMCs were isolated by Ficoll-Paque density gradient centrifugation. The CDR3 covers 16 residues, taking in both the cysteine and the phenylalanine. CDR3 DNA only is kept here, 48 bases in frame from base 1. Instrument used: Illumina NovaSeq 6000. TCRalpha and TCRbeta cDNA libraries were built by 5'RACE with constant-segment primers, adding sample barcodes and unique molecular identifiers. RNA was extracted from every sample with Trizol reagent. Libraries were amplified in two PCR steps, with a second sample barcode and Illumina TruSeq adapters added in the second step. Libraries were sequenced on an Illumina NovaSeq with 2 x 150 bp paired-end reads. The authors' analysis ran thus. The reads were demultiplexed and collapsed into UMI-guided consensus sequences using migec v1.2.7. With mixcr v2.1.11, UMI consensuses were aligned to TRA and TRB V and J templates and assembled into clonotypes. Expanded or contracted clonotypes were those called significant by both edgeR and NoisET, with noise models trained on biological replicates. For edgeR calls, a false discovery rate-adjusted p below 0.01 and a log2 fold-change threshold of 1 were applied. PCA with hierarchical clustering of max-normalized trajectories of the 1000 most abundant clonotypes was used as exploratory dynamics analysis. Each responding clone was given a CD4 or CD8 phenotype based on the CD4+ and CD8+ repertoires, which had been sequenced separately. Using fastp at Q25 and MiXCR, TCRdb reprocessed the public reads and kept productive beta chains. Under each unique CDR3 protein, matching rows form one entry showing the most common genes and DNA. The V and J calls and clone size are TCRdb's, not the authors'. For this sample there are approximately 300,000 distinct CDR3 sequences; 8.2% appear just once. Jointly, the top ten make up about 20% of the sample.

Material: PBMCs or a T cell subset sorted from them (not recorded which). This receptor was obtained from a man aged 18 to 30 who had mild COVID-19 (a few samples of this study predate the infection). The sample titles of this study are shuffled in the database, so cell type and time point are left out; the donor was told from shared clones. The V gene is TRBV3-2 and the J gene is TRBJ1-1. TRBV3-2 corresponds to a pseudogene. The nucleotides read TGTGCCAGCAGCCAAGCCCCTCCGGAAAGGAACACTGAAGCTTTCTTT. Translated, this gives CASSQAPPERNTEAFF.